In its sample, the clone carrying this TCR beta chain was seen a few times. Measured with immunoSEQ multiplex PCR; TCRdb has only the in-frame clones, and not every one. Of 160,000 or so clones in the sample, more than 75% were seen once. The V and J ends lost 4 bases and 5 bases respectively, with 17 bases between them. Looked up from germline, CDR1 is SQVTM and CDR2 is ANQGSEA. The CDR3 has 14 residues. This sample is drawn from a study of cytotoxic CD8 clonotypes in ibrutinib-treated CLL. Turning to the study itself: Enrolment comprised about 10 relapsed/refractory and about 14 treatment-naive patients; some 18 were IGHV unmutated.

The sequenced sample was PBMCs, obtained after 12 months of ibrutinib treatment. The source is a human donor with chronic lymphocytic leukemia. This chain joins TRBV29-1 and TRBJ2-5; no clear D. The CDR3 DNA follows: TGCAGCGTTGGCCTAGTGCTAGTGAGGGAGACCCAGTACTTC. This encodes CSVGLVLVRETQYF.